Shown below are 25 T cell receptor beta chains from a single sample sequenced in a study of control samples from healthy donors and cancer patients. The data were produced by immunoSEQ multiplex PCR, yet TCRdb's version contains in-frame clones alone and is incomplete. The data show about 83,000 clones, 91% seen once. The sequenced material came from blood. Receptors were obtained from a man over 45 in good health.

V gene TRBV25-1 combines with J gene TRBJ2-5; 8 nucleotides line up with TRBD1. CDR3 length: 13 amino acids. Trimming at V came to 7 bases and at J to 2 bases, leaving 3 bases not matched to a gene. Per germline, CDR1 MGHDK and CDR2 SYGVNS. CDR3 nucleotide sequence: TGTGCCAGCATTGGACAGGGTCAAGAGACCCAGTACTTC. It is translated as CASIGQGQETQYF.

The V call is TRBV12-3 or TRBV12-4, the J call TRBJ1-2; D remains unclear. V was cut by 3 bases and J by 11 bases, with 13 bases left in between. CDR3 length equals 12 residues. CDR3 sequence: CASSFNRARYTF. The CDR3 nucleotides are TGTGCCAGCAGTTTTAATAGGGCCCGTTACACCTTC.

The chain links TRBV19 to TRBJ1-2; 8 bases are a match to TRBD1. V was pared by 3 bases and J by 8 bases, with 8 bases of the junction left unmatched. The CDR3 spans 14 residues. Germline V CDR1 and CDR2: LNHDA, SQIVND (reference sequence). CDR3 in amino acids: CASSMARGLGGYTF. The CDR3 bases are TGTGCCAGTAGTATGGCCAGGGGGCTGGGGGGCTACACCTTC.

The genes are TRBV3-1 (or the pseudogene TRBV3-2) and TRBJ2-2; TRBD1 matches at 7 bases. Per germline, CDR1 LGHDT and CDR2 YNNKEL (reference sequence). The CDR3 runs to 16 residues. The junction had 9 bases not matched to a gene; V was cut back by 2 bases and J by 6 bases. In nucleotides, the CDR3 is TGTGCCAGCAGCCAAAAGGGGGCAGGGGCGGCCGGGGAGCTGTTTTTT. Translated, it gives CASSQKGAGAAGELFF.

The chain combines TRBV25-1 with TRBJ1-6; 8 bases align to TRBD1. The CDR3 length is 13 residues. Germline CDR1 MGHDK, CDR2 SYGVNS. Trimming took 8 bases from V and 14 from J; bases not matched to a gene: 11. CDR3 sequence (DNA): TGTGCCAGCTCCGGGACAGGCTTTTCTACCCTCCACTTT. Translated, it gives CASSGTGFSTLHF.

The chain carries TRBV6-6 and TRBJ2-2, with 9 bases lining up with TRBD1. This CDR3 has 15 residues. Per germline, CDR1 MNHNY and CDR2 SVGAGI (reference sequence). V gave up 6 bases and J gave up 4 bases; unmatched junction bases: 6. The CDR3 region has the DNA TGTGCCAGCAGCATTCGACAGGGGGGCACCGGGGAGCTGTTTTTT. This codes for CASSIRQGGTGELFF.

This rearrangement joins TRBV5-1 to TRBJ1-4; no firm D call. CDR3 length: 15 residues. The germline CDR1 and CDR2 sequences are SGHRS and YFSETQ. The V end lost 9 bases, the J end lost 5 bases, and 20 bases lay between the germline ends. CDR3: CANYPTFPTNEKLFF. DNA for the CDR3: TGCGCCAACTATCCGACATTTCCCACAAATGAAAAACTGTTTTTT.

This sequence joins TRBV15 and TRBJ1-4; tentative D call: TRBD1 (6 bases). CDR1 and CDR2 (germline): LNHNV, YYDKDF (reference sequence). This CDR3 has 14 amino acids. V was pared by 8 bases and J by 4 bases, with 14 bases between. The CDR3 is CATEGGRGNEKLFF. The CDR3 region has the DNA TGTGCCACCGAAGGGGGTAGAGGTAATGAAAAACTGTTTTTT.

The chain uses TRBV5-1 and TRBJ2-5, with TRBD2 matching 9 bases. The CDR3 is made up of 15 amino acids. V shed 0 bases, J shed 5 bases, and the junction held 5 bases outside the gene matches. CDR1 SGHRS and CDR2 YFSETQ come from the germline V gene. DNA of the CDR3: TGCGCCAGCAGCTTGGTACCTAGCGGGGCTGAGACCCAGTACTTC. Protein sequence: CASSLVPSGAETQYF. The full variable domain, rest sourced from reference TRBV5-1 and TRBJ2-5, is KAGVTQTPRYLIKTRGQQVTLSCSPISGHRSVSWYQQTPGQGLQFLFEYFSETQRNKGNFPGRFSGRQFSNSRSEMNVSTLELGDSALYLCASSLVPSGAETQYFGPGTRLLVL.

This chain connects TRBV27 to TRBJ1-1; D is uncertain. Germline lookup yields CDR1 MNHEY and CDR2 SMNVEV (reference sequence). The V end was cut by 5 bases, the J end by 8 bases, with 18 bases between. The CDR3 loop spans 14 amino acids. The CDR3 is CASSPRTQTAEAFF. CDR3 coding DNA: TGTGCCAGCAGTCCACGGACCCAAACAGCAGAAGCTTTCTTT.

The chain recombines TRBV5-6 with TRBJ1-2, with D hard to call. Germline CDR1 is SGHDT and CDR2 is YYEEEE. The V end lost 2 bases, the J end lost 7 bases, and 15 bases lay between the germline ends. CDR3 length equals 14 residues. In DNA form, the CDR3 reads TGTGCCAGCAGCTTTGGGGTCCTGCTTCGTGGCTACACCTTC. Amino acids: CASSFGVLLRGYTF.

The table lists this clone with a count of one. The chain couples TRBV6-6 to TRBJ1-3; TRBD1 aligns across 7 bases. The CDR3 sequence is 15 residues long. Germline loops: CDR1 MNHNY, CDR2 SVGAGI (reference sequence). With 6 bases clipped from V and 6 bases from J, the junction kept 11 bases outside the gene matches. The CDR3 is CASRKSSQGENTIYF. CDR3 DNA sequence: TGTGCCAGCAGAAAGTCGAGCCAGGGGGAAAACACCATATATTTT.

This chain connects TRBV12-1 to TRBJ2-1; TRBD1, the table's D call, was not compared with the DNA. TRBV12-1 is noted as a pseudogene. There are 13 residues in the CDR3. DNA for the CDR3: TGTGCCAGTGGACAGGGGGCGAGGAATGAGCAGTTCTTC. The encoded protein is CASGQGARNEQFF.

The CDR3 loop reads CSASSETQYF. As DNA, the CDR3 is TGCAGCGCATCATCGGAGACCCAGTACTTC. This chain joins TRBV29-1 and TRBJ2-5; D remains ambiguous. The CDR3 extends over 10 amino acids. The ends were cut back, 7 bases at V and 5 bases at J, with 8 bases in the middle. Germline CDR1 reads SQVTM; CDR2 reads ANQGSEA.

The rearrangement links TRBV12-3 or TRBV12-4 to TRBJ1-1; D is undetermined. The CDR3 runs to 13 residues. V dropped 3 bases and J dropped 2 bases, with 7 bases sitting between them. The CDR3 sequence is CASSFGSNTEAFF. CDR3 nucleotide sequence: TGTGCCAGCAGTTTCGGCAGTAACACTGAAGCTTTCTTT.

This clone was counted a single time. The chain has TRBV5-1 and TRBJ1-2; 9 bases line up with TRBD1. Per germline, CDR1 SGHRS and CDR2 YFSETQ. The CDR3 runs to 16 residues. V lost 0 bases and J lost 3; bases outside the gene matches: 6. CDR3 sequence (DNA): TGCGCCAGCAGCTTGGGGGACAGGGTTCAGGACTATGGCTACACCTTC. Translating it yields CASSLGDRVQDYGYTF. Full variable domain (remainder filled in from reference TRBV5-1 and TRBJ1-2): KAGVTQTPRYLIKTRGQQVTLSCSPISGHRSVSWYQQTPGQGLQFLFEYFSETQRNKGNFPGRFSGRQFSNSRSEMNVSTLELGDSALYLCASSLGDRVQDYGYTFGSGTRLTVV.

V gene TRBV11-2 combines with J gene TRBJ1-4; no clear D gene. The CDR3 is 16 amino acids. Germline CDR1 is SGHAT and CDR2 is FQNNGV. With 3 bases removed from V and 0 bases from J, the gap between germline ends came to 11 bases. The CDR3 bases are TGTGCCAGCAGCTTGGGCCAGCTTGCAACTAATGAAAAACTGTTTTTT. Translated, it gives CASSLGQLATNEKLFF.

The chain is built from TRBV2 and TRBJ1-2; 8 positions agree with TRBD1. There are 14 residues in the CDR3. V lost 3 bases, J lost 7 bases, and 7 bases stayed unmatched. The germline V gene encodes CDR1 SNHLY and CDR2 FYNNEI. CDR3 DNA: TGTGCCAGCAGTGAGCGCAGGGGGCAGGTTGGCTACACCTTC. Translation: CASSERRGQVGYTF.

About this clone itself: The junction differs from germline at one of its ends, possibly a read error. Other nucleotide sequences from this sample produce the same CDR3. The chain is built from TRBV19 and TRBJ1-1; tentatively, D is TRBD1 (5 bases). The CDR3 consists of 16 residues. Germline V gene lookup returns CDR1 LNHDA and CDR2 SQIVND (reference sequence). The CDR3 reads CASWKGIGFGNTEAFF. Here the CDR3 DNA reads TGTGCCAGTTGGAAGGGGATAGGGTTTGGGAACACTGAAGCGTTCTTT.

The chain combines TRBV24-1 with TRBJ2-3; TRBD1 matches 7 bases. J was trimmed by 4 bases and V by 7 bases; bases with no gene match: 4. The CDR3 has 13 residues. Germline values: CDR1 KGHDR, CDR2 SFDVKD. CDR3 region: CATRQGVPDTQYF. CDR3 coding DNA: TGTGCCACCAGGCAGGGGGTCCCAGATACGCAGTATTTT.

The CDR3 reads CSARAPKGYTF. In DNA form, the CDR3 reads TGCAGTGCTAGAGCACCGAAAGGCTACACCTTC. This chain links TRBV20-1 with TRBJ1-2; no reliable D call. The germline gives CDR1 DFQATT, CDR2 SNEGSKA (reference sequence). This CDR3 comprises 11 residues. Trimming took off 1 base at V and 8 bases at J, with 8 bases between the two ends.

This clone was observed a single time. CDR3 region: CASSGRDGNQPQHF. The CDR3 region has the DNA TGTGCCAGCTCCGGCCGGGACGGCAATCAGCCCCAGCATTTT. V gene TRBV18 combines with J gene TRBJ1-5; weak D call: TRBD1 (5 bases). The germline gives CDR1 KGHSH, CDR2 LQKENI. The CDR3 sequence is 14 residues long. With 6 bases removed from V and 2 bases from J, the gap between germline ends came to 11 bases.

The chain carries TRBV29-1 and TRBJ1-1; 9 bases line up with TRBD1. There are 12 residues in the CDR3. V trimming: 3 bases; J trimming: 7 bases; junction bases outside the gene matches: 3. Germline CDR1 and CDR2: SQVTM and ANQGSEA. The CDR3, as DNA: TGCAGCGTTGAGCGGACAGGGGATGAAGCTTTCTTT. Translated: CSVERTGDEAFF.

Concerning this clone: The junction departs from the called germline gene at one end, perhaps through a read error. The chain has TRBV6-5 and TRBJ1-1; tentative D call: TRBD1 (5 bases). The CDR3 extends over 13 amino acids. Per germline, CDR1 MNHEY and CDR2 SVGAGI. CDR3 DNA sequence: TGTGCCAGCAGTGACTCGGGGGGTACTGAAGCTTTCTTT. It specifies CASSDSGGTEAFF.

The J gene is TRBJ1-4, the V gene TRBV25-1, with TRBD1 as a possible D gene (6 bases). V shed 5 bases and J shed 7 bases, with 20 bases lying between them. Germline V gives CDR1 MGHDK, CDR2 SYGVNS. This CDR3 comprises 16 residues. For the CDR3, the DNA is TGTGCCAGCAGTATCCCTACGGGACACGGCACTGAAAAACTGTTTTTT. Its protein is CASSIPTGHGTEKLFF.